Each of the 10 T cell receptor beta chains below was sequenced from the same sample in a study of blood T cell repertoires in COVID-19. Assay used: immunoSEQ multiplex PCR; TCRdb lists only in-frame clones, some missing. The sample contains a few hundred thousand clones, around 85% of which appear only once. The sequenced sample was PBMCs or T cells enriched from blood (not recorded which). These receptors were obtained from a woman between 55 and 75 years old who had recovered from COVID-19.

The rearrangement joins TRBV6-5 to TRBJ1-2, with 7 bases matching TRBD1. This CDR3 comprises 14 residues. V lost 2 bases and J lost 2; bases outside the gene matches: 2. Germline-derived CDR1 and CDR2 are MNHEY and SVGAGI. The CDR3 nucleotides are TGTGCCAGCAGTTACGGCAGGGGGAACTATGGCTACACCTTC. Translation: CASSYGRGNYGYTF.

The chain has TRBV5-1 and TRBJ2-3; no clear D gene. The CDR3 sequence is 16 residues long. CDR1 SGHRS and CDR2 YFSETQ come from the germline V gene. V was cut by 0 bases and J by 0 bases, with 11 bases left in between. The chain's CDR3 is CASSLAFGLSTDTQYF. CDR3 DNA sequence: TGCGCCAGCAGCTTGGCCTTCGGGTTGAGCACAGATACGCAGTATTTT. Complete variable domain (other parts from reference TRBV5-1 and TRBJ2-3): KAGVTQTPRYLIKTRGQQVTLSCSPISGHRSVSWYQQTPGQGLQFLFEYFSETQRNKGNFPGRFSGRQFSNSRSEMNVSTLELGDSALYLCASSLAFGLSTDTQYFGPGTRLTVL.

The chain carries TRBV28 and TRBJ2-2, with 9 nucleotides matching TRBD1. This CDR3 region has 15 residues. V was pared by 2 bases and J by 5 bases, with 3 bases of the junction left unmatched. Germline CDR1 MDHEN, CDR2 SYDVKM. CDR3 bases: TGTGCCAGCAGTTTAAGGGGGACAGGGACCGGGGAGCTGTTTTTT. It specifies CASSLRGTGTGELFF.

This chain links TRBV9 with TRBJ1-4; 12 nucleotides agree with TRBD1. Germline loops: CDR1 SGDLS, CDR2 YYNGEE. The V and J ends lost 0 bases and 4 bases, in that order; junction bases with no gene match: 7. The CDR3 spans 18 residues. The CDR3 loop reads CASSVGGTGGAGNEKLFF. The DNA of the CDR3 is TGTGCCAGCAGCGTAGGTGGGACAGGGGGCGCCGGTAATGAAAAACTGTTTTTT.

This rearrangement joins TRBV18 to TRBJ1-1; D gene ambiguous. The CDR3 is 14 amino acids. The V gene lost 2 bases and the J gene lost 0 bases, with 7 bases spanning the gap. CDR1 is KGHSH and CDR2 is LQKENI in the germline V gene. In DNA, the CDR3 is TGTGCCAGCTCACCAGTGTTCATGAACACTGAAGCTTTCTTT. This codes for CASSPVFMNTEAFF.

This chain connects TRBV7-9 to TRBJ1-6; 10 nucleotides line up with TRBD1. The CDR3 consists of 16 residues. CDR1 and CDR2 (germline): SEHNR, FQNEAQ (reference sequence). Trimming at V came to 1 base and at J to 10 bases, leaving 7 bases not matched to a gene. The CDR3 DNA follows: TGTGCCAGCAGCTTAGAGACAGGGGGCAGGTGGTCACCCCTCCACTTT. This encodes CASSLETGGRWSPLHF.

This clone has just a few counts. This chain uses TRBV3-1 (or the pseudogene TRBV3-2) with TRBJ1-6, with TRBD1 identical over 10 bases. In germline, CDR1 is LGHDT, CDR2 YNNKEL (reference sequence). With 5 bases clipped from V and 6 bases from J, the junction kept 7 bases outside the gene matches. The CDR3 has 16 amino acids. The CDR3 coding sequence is TGTGCCAGCAGCGCCCGGGACAGGGGTCGTAATTCACCCCTCCACTTT. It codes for CASSARDRGRNSPLHF.

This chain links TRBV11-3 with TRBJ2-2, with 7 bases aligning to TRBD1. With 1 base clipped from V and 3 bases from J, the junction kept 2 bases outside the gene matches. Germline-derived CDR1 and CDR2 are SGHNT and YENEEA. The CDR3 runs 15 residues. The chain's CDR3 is CASSLAGGYTGELFF. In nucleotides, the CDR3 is TGTGCCAGCAGCTTAGCAGGGGGATACACCGGGGAGCTGTTTTTT.

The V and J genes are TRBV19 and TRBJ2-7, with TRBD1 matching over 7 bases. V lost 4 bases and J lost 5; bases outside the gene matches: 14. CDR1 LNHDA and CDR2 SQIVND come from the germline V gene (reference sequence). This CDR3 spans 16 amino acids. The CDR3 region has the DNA TGTGCCAGTAGTAGGCAACAGGGGCCAGGAGTCGACGAGCAGTACTTC. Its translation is CASSRQQGPGVDEQYF. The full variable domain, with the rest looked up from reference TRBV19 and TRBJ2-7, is DGGITQSPKYLFRKEGQNVTLSCEQNLNHDAMYWYRQDPGQGLRLIYYSQIVNDFQKGDIAEGYSVSREKKESFPLTVTSAQKNPTAFYLCASSRQQGPGVDEQYFGPGTRLTVT.

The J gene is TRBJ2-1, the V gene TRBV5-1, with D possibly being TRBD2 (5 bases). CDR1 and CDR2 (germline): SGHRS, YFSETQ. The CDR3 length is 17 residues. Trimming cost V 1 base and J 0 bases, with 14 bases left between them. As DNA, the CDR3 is TGCGCCAGCAGCTTGTCATACGGGGATAGCTCCTACAATGAGCAGTTCTTC. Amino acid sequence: CASSLSYGDSSYNEQFF. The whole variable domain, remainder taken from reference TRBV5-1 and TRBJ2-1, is KAGVTQTPRYLIKTRGQQVTLSCSPISGHRSVSWYQQTPGQGLQFLFEYFSETQRNKGNFPGRFSGRQFSNSRSEMNVSTLELGDSALYLCASSLSYGDSSYNEQFFGPGTRLTVL.